This T cell receptor beta chain was documented in a study of T-cell reconstitution after alpha-beta-depleted transplantation in children. Study-wide results and limits: Reportedly, roughly two months post-transplant, alpha-beta T cells arose from several hundred expanded graft clones. Some patients showed high day-60 TCRbeta diversity, which derived from surviving recipient T cells and thymic progenitors.

There are 15 residues in the CDR3. V gave up 1 base and J gave up 8 bases, with 15 bases separating them. Preparation of the TCRbeta library used unique molecular identifiers. TCRdb analysed the PCR reads with MiXCR anew, one entry per CDR3 protein. The sample includes fewer than 700,000 distinct CDR3 sequences, over 10% seen only once; the top ten take over 2%. A word on this clonotype: Its antigen is not known.

The gene calls are TRBV23-1 and TRBJ2-1, with a tentative D call TRBD2 (7 bases). TRBV23-1 is classed as an ORF, of uncertain function. The sequence was obtained from a male patient younger than 18 who had a stem cell transplant for acute myeloid leukemia, so the T cells may come from the graft donor. The sequencing used PBMCs, mostly from graft donor cells, collected 360 days after TCRalphabeta/CD19-depleted stem cell transplant. As DNA, the CDR3 is TGCGCCAGCAGTCAATATAACAGGGAGGGACATGAGCAGTTCTTC. Its protein product is CASSQYNREGHEQFF.